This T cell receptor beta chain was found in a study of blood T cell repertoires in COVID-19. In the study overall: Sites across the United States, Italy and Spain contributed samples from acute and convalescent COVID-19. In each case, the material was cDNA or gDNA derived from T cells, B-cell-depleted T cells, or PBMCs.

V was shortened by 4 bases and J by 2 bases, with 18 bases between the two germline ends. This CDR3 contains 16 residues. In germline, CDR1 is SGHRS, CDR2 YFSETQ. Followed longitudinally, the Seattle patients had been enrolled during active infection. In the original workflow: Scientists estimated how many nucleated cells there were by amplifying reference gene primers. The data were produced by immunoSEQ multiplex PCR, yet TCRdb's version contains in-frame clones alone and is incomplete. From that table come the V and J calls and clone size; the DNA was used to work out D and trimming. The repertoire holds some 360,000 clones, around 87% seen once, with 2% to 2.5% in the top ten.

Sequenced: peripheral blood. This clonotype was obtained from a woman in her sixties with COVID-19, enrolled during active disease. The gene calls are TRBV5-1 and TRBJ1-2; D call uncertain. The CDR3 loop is CASSEDRASGNYGYTF. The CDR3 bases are TGCGCCAGCAGCGAGGACCGGGCCTCGGGAAACTATGGCTACACCTTC.